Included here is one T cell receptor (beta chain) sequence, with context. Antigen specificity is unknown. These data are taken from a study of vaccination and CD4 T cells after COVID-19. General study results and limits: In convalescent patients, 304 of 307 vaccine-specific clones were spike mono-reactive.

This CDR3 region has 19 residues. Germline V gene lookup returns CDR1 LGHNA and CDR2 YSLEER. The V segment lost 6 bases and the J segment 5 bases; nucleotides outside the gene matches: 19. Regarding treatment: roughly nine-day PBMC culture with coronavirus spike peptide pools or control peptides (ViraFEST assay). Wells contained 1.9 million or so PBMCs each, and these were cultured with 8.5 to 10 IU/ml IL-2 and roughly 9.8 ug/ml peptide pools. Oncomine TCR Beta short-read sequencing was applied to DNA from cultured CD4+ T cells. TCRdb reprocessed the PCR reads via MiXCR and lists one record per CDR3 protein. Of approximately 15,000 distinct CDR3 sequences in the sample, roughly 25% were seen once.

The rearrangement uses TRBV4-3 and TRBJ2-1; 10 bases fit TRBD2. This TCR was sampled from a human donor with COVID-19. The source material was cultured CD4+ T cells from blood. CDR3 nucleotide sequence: TGCGCCAGCAGTCCCAAGATAATTCCCCTTAGCGGGGGGAACAATGAGCAGTTCTTC. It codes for CASSPKIIPLSGGNNEQFF.